This T cell receptor beta chain stems from a study of read filtering for tumor transcriptome and immune sequencing. In the study overall: Mean patient age was 65.9 years, range about 45 to 85; 17 male, 11 to 15 female. Notes on the study in general: Compared with RNA-seq, IR-seq gave much higher clonotype depth and reliability.

From about 400 ng of RNA, a library with molecular barcoded alpha/delta and beta/gamma adaptors was made. MiXCR, applied by TCRdb to the reads, yields one record per CDR3 protein. The table has around 140,000 distinct CDR3 sequences, under 15% seen once; the top ten hold more than 6.5%. This clonotype was recorded many times. Its antigen is not identified. The V and J ends lost 2 bases and 9 bases respectively, with 12 bases between them. The CDR3 runs 14 residues. CDR1 SGHRS and CDR2 YFSETQ come from the germline V gene. The chain is built from TRBV5-1 and TRBJ1-6; D uncertain. The specimen sequenced was a population of CD138-negative cells sorted from bone marrow. The receptor comes from a donor at least 40 years old with multiple myeloma. This CDR3 reads CASSFGHDGSPLHF. CDR3 nucleotide sequence: TGCGCCAGCAGCTTCGGTCACGACGGTTCACCCCTCCACTTT.